A single sample gave rise to the 29 T cell receptor beta chains below, sequenced in a study of blood T cells in healthy people across ages. The second PCR ran roughly 7 to 12 cycles with a sample-barcoded 5' primer and J-beta primers. TCRdb itself ran the 5' RACE reads through MiXCR, one entry per CDR3 protein. The sample shows around 900,000 distinct CDR3 sequences, just over 50% of them seen only once. The sample comprised blood. The receptors come from a woman aged 55-69 years in good health.

The V gene is TRBV4-3, the J gene TRBJ2-3, with 14 bases that match TRBD2. The CDR3 consists of 17 residues. Germline CDR1 reads LGHNA; CDR2 reads YSLEER. After removal of 3 bases from V and 6 bases from J, the junction contained 8 bases not matched to a gene. The CDR3 DNA reads as TGCGCCAGCAGCCAGCCGGGACTAGCGGGAGTTTCGGATACGCAGTATTTT. Translating it yields CASSQPGLAGVSDTQYF.

This chain links TRBV2 with TRBJ2-7; tentative D call: TRBD2 (5 bases). The CDR3 is 13 amino acids. Trimming shortened V by 7 bases and J by 7 bases, and 17 bases separated the two germline ends. Germline values: CDR1 SNHLY, CDR2 FYNNEI. This chain's CDR3 is CASTRESPTEQYF. The CDR3, as DNA: TGTGCCAGCACCCGGGAATCCCCTACGGAGCAGTACTTC.

The gene calls are TRBV7-9 and TRBJ2-4; 10 positions match TRBD2. The CDR3 consists of 18 residues. V shed 5 bases, J shed 0 bases, and the junction held 10 bases outside the gene matches. CDR1 is SEHNR and CDR2 is FQNEAQ in the germline V gene (reference sequence). CDR3 coding DNA: TGTGCCAGCAGCCCAGGCCCAGCGGGAGGGCTAGCCAAAAACATTCAGTACTTC. It specifies CASSPGPAGGLAKNIQYF.

The rearrangement joins TRBV5-1 to TRBJ1-1; D gene ambiguous. V lost 4 bases to trimming and J lost 1 base, with 11 bases between them. The CDR3 has 14 residues. Germline values: CDR1 SGHRS, CDR2 YFSETQ. CDR3 coding DNA: TGCGCCAGCAGCCATGATGGTGGGAACACTGAAGCTTTCTTT. Its protein product is CASSHDGGNTEAFF.

The rearrangement uses TRBV3-1 and TRBJ2-7, with D perhaps matching TRBD1 (5 bases). The CDR3 has 11 residues. V lost 6 bases to trimming and J lost 6 bases, with 9 bases between them. Germline CDR1 LGHDT, CDR2 YNNKEL (reference sequence). CDR3 nucleotide sequence: TGTGCCAGCAGTAGGCAGGGCGAGCAGTACTTC. It specifies CASSRQGEQYF.

This clonotype was observed a few times. V gene TRBV7-2 combines with J gene TRBJ2-7, with 8 nucleotides matching TRBD1. This CDR3 comprises 14 residues. V was pared by 6 bases and J by 3 bases, with 7 bases of the junction left unmatched. Germline CDR1 SGHTA, CDR2 FQGNSA. CDR3 loop: CASSAQGGLYEQYF. CDR3 coding DNA: TGTGCCAGCAGTGCACAGGGGGGACTCTACGAGCAGTACTTC. The whole variable domain, filled in from reference TRBV7-2 and TRBJ2-7, reads GAGVSQSPSNKVTEKGKDVELRCDPISGHTALYWYRQSLGQGLEFLIYFQGNSAPDKSGLPSDRFSAERTGGSVSTLTIQRTQQEDSAVYLCASSAQGGLYEQYFGPGTRLTVT.

About this clonotype: Mismatch with germline at one junction end may stem from a read error. The chain recombines TRBV4-1 with TRBJ2-1; TRBD2 matches at 9 bases. The CDR3 sequence is 17 residues long. Germline CDR1 reads MGHRA; CDR2 reads YSYEKL. CDR3 sequence reads: CASSQGRGTSSSDEQVF. The CDR3 nucleotides read TGCGCCAGCAGCCAAGGGCGTGGGACTAGCTCCTCCGATGAGCAGGTCTTC.

The chain recombines TRBV11-2 with TRBJ2-7, with D perhaps TRBD2 (5 bases). The V end lost 4 bases, the J end lost 4 bases, and 11 bases lay between the germline ends. The germline gives CDR1 SGHAT, CDR2 FQNNGV. The CDR3 has 13 residues. The CDR3 sequence is CASSSQRGYEQYF. In DNA, the CDR3 is TGTGCCAGCAGCTCCCAGCGAGGGTACGAGCAGTACTTC.

The sample holds one count of this clonotype. This chain joins TRBV5-1 and TRBJ2-5; 8 nucleotides line up with TRBD1. The tail of the sequence fits TRBJ2-7 better, so the J call may be wrong. Per the germline V gene, CDR1 is SGHRS and CDR2 is YFSETQ. This CDR3 comprises 14 residues. The CDR3 DNA is TGCGCCAGCAGCGGAGATCAGGGGGCGGGCGAGCAGTACTTC. It translates to CASSGDQGAGEQYF.

The chain is built from TRBV5-1 and TRBJ2-7; D is perhaps TRBD1 (6 bases). The CDR3 has 14 amino acids. V was cut by 2 bases and J by 3 bases, with 12 bases left in between. Looked up from germline, CDR1 is SGHRS and CDR2 is YFSETQ. The DNA for the CDR3 is TGCGCCAGCAGCTTAAGGGGGACGAACTACGAGCAGTACTTC. Residues: CASSLRGTNYEQYF. The full variable domain, its missing parts supplied by reference TRBV5-1 and TRBJ2-7, is KAGVTQTPRYLIKTRGQQVTLSCSPISGHRSVSWYQQTPGQGLQFLFEYFSETQRNKGNFPGRFSGRQFSNSRSEMNVSTLELGDSALYLCASSLRGTNYEQYFGPGTRLTVT.

The rearrangement joins TRBV5-1 to TRBJ2-3, with 10 bases lining up with TRBD2. This CDR3 is built from 14 residues. The V and J ends lost 7 bases and 0 bases, in that order; junction bases with no gene match: 2. The germline V gene encodes CDR1 SGHRS and CDR2 YFSETQ. The DNA for the CDR3 is TGCGCCAGCCAGCGGGAGGGAAGCACAGATACGCAGTATTTT. It codes for CASQREGSTDTQYF.

The chain recombines TRBV4-1 with TRBJ1-4; D remains unclear. The CDR3 is 19 amino acids. Between the trimmed V and J ends, which lost 0 bases and 15 bases, there was a span of 32 bases. Germline CDR1 MGHRA, CDR2 YSYEKL. CDR3 nucleotides: TGCGCCAGCAGCCAAGAGAGCAGCCCCAGTCCAAACCGTCGTCCAGAAGTGTTTTTT. Protein sequence: CASSQESSPSPNRRPEVFF.

This clonotype was detected a few times. V usage is TRBV4-2 and J usage is TRBJ2-7, with no clear D. Germline V gives CDR1 LGHNA, CDR2 YNFKEQ. Trimming shortened V by 1 base and J by 5 bases, and 9 bases separated the two germline ends. The CDR3 covers 13 residues. The CDR3 nucleotides read TGTGCCAGCAGCCAAGTCTTCACTCACGAGCAGTACTTC. Translation gives CASSQVFTHEQYF.

This clonotype was detected only once. The genes are TRBV4-1 and TRBJ2-5, with 8 bases lining up with TRBD1. This CDR3 contains 15 residues. Looked up from germline, CDR1 is MGHRA and CDR2 is YSYEKL. Unmatched junction bases numbered 6, after V lost 6 bases and J lost 0 bases. The CDR3 nucleotides are TGCGCCAGCAGACAGGGGGGCGGGTACCAAGAGACCCAGTACTTC. Its translation is CASRQGGGYQETQYF.

The chain recombines TRBV20-1 with TRBJ2-7; either TRBD1 or TRBD2 may fit D (5 bases each). This CDR3 has 15 residues. Trimming cost V 4 bases and J 1 base, with 17 bases left between them. CDR1 is DFQATT and CDR2 is SNEGSKA in the germline V gene (reference sequence). CDR3 sequence (DNA): TGCAGTGCTATGGACCGCCGAGGGGTTTCCTACGAGCAGTACTTC. It is translated as CSAMDRRGVSYEQYF.

The rearrangement uses TRBV27 and TRBJ2-1, with 13 bases fitting TRBD2. The CDR3 consists of 13 residues. The ends lost 5 bases at V and 12 bases at J; junction bases unmatched: 4. In germline, CDR1 is MNHEY, CDR2 SMNVEV (reference sequence). The CDR3 coding sequence is TGTGCCAGCAGTACACTAGCGGGAGGGGTGCAGTTCTTC. Residues: CASSTLAGGVQFF.

The V call is TRBV20-1, the J call TRBJ2-5; 7 positions agree with TRBD1. The CDR3 has 14 residues. Germline V lookup: CDR1 DFQATT, CDR2 SNEGSKA (reference sequence). J lost 5 bases, V lost 0 bases, and 6 bases had no gene match. CDR3 protein: CSARERGRWETQYF. CDR3 in DNA: TGCAGTGCTAGAGAGAGGGGGCGGTGGGAGACCCAGTACTTC.

The rearrangement joins TRBV29-1 to TRBJ2-1; 11 bases fit TRBD2. This CDR3 region has 12 residues. V lost 5 bases, J lost 15 bases, and 9 bases stayed unmatched. Germline loops: CDR1 SQVTM, CDR2 ANQGSEA. The CDR3 nucleotides are TGCAGCGTTCGACTAGCGGGACGACTTCTGTTCTTC. This translates into CSVRLAGRLLFF.

This clonotype was observed a few times. This chain joins TRBV6-1 and TRBJ2-5; possibly TRBD1 for D (5 bases). The CDR3 totals 15 residues. Trimming removed 4 bases from V and 1 base from J, with 13 bases in between. The germline V gene encodes CDR1 MNHNS and CDR2 SASEGT. The CDR3: CASSGGGAVQETQYF. The CDR3 nucleotides are TGTGCCAGCAGTGGGGGTGGGGCAGTCCAAGAGACCCAGTACTTC.

Points on this clonotype: One junction end does not reproduce the germline sequence, and a read error may be involved. V and J are TRBV20-1 and TRBJ2-1, with D maybe TRBD2 (6 bases). CDR3 length: 16 amino acids. Germline CDR1 DFQATT, CDR2 SNEGSKA (reference sequence). The CDR3 DNA sequence: TGCAGTGCTAGTGGAAGGGTGGGGGGACTCTACAAGGAGCAATTCTTC. Its translation: CSASGRVGGLYKEQFF.

The gene calls are TRBV28 and TRBJ2-2, with D perhaps matching TRBD1 (5 bases). The V and J ends lost 3 bases and 6 bases respectively, with 20 bases between them. CDR3 length: 17 residues. Per germline, CDR1 MDHEN and CDR2 SYDVKM. The CDR3 region is CASSLRLEVRGPGELFF. The CDR3 DNA is TGTGCCAGCAGTTTGCGGTTGGAAGTAAGGGGCCCCGGGGAGCTGTTTTTT.

This clonotype was seen more than once but under ten times. CDR3 amino acids: CASSYSFRGKNEAFF. CDR3 DNA: TGTGCCAGCAGTTACTCGTTCCGGGGTAAGAATGAAGCTTTCTTT. The V gene is TRBV6-5, the J gene TRBJ1-1, with D uncertain. The CDR3 is 15 residues long. Germline CDR1 is MNHEY and CDR2 is SVGAGI. Trimming shortened V by 0 bases and J by 7 bases, and 15 bases separated the two germline ends.

The chain couples TRBV6-1 to TRBJ2-7; 8 bases match TRBD1. CDR1 and CDR2 (germline): MNHNS, SASEGT. The CDR3 has 14 amino acids. The J segment lost 7 bases and the V segment lost 6 bases, leaving 11 bases of the junction unmatched. The chain's CDR3 is CASRRPGQVGEQYF. DNA of the CDR3: TGTGCCAGCAGGCGACCGGGACAGGTGGGAGAGCAGTACTTC.

The J gene is TRBJ2-1, the V gene TRBV6-2 or TRBV6-3; D call uncertain. The CDR3 consists of 13 residues. V was cut by 3 bases and J by 9 bases, with 12 bases left in between. The germline V gene has CDR1 MNHEY and CDR2 SVGEGT. The chain's CDR3 is CASSYSFETEQFF. The CDR3 bases are TGTGCCAGCAGTTATTCCTTTGAGACTGAGCAGTTCTTC.

The chain has TRBV20-1 and TRBJ2-5, with D perhaps TRBD2 (5 bases). The germline V gene has CDR1 DFQATT and CDR2 SNEGSKA (reference sequence). The CDR3 is made up of 11 amino acids. Trimming took off 6 bases at V and 5 bases at J, with 10 bases between the two ends. The CDR3 coding sequence is TGCAGTGCAACTAGTTTGGAGACCCAGTACTTC. Protein product: CSATSLETQYF.

In this sample, this clonotype turned up many times. V gene TRBV18 combines with J gene TRBJ2-5; D is unclear. V was pared by 5 bases and J by 2 bases, with 9 bases between. Germline CDR1 is KGHSH and CDR2 is LQKENI. The CDR3 spans 13 residues. Written as DNA, the CDR3 is TGTGCCAGCTCAGGTGGTATGCAAGAGACCCAGTACTTC. Its protein product is CASSGGMQETQYF.

The sample holds a few counts of this clonotype. The V gene is TRBV4-2, the J gene TRBJ2-6, with 9 bases lining up with TRBD1. J gave up 1 base and V 3 bases, and 7 bases lay outside the gene matches. This CDR3 contains 18 residues. From germline, CDR1 is LGHNA and CDR2 YNFKEQ. CDR3 DNA sequence: TGTGCCAGCAGCCAGAGGGGACAGGGATTTTCTGGGGCCAACGTCCTGACTTTC. Its translation: CASSQRGQGFSGANVLTF.

The chain recombines TRBV20-1 with TRBJ2-1, with 9 bases matching TRBD1. This CDR3 has 16 amino acids. The trim removed 6 bases at V and 4 bases at J, leaving 13 bases unmatched. The V gene's germline CDR1 is DFQATT and CDR2 SNEGSKA (reference sequence). The CDR3 region is CSAQQIQGARYNEQFF. The CDR3 bases are TGCAGTGCCCAACAGATACAGGGGGCGAGGTACAATGAGCAGTTCTTC.

The chain couples TRBV7-2 to TRBJ2-7, with 7 bases matching TRBD2. The germline gives CDR1 SGHTA, CDR2 FQGNSA. The CDR3 is 14 residues long. Trimming took 8 bases from V and 2 from J; bases not matched to a gene: 9. CDR3 coding DNA: TGTGCCAGCGGCCTTTCAGGGACTACCTACGAGCAGTACTTC. The encoded protein is CASGLSGTTYEQYF.